This is a list of T cell receptor beta chains from one sample in a study of OX40 agonist ivuxolimab in advanced cancers. Here immunoSEQ multiplex PCR was the method, and the copy in TCRdb shows in-frame clones only, minus some. The table has tens of thousands of clones, 85% seen once. Sample: CD4+ or CD8+ T cells sorted from blood, taken in a trial of the OX40 agonist ivuxolimab. All receptors come from an adult with an advanced solid tumor such as melanoma, head and neck, liver or kidney cancer. Both conserved end residues are part of each CDR3. Fields, in order: clone size, D gene, J gene, V gene, CDR3 length, CDR3 DNA, CDR3 protein. The D gene is left open where the match is weak. Some rows have no size entry. The others give once, few or many, or a class for an expanded clone.

clone_size: -
d_call: -
j_call: TRBJ2-2
v_call: TRBV5-1
cdr3_length: 13
cdr3_nt: TGCGCCAGCAGCTCACAGGGTAACGGGGAGCTGTTTTTT
cdr3_aa: CASSSQGNGELFF

clone_size: -
d_call: TRBD1
j_call: TRBJ1-2
v_call: TRBV11-2
cdr3_length: 14
cdr3_nt: TGTGCCACCCAGCGTATAGGGGGCGTCTATGGCTACACCTTC
cdr3_aa: CATQRIGGVYGYTF

clone_size: -
d_call: -
j_call: TRBJ2-1
v_call: TRBV5-1
cdr3_length: 17
cdr3_nt: TGCGCCAGCAGCTTGGAGGCTAGCGTAGGGGGGTACAATGAGCAGTTCTTC
cdr3_aa: CASSLEASVGGYNEQFF

clone_size: -
d_call: TRBD1
j_call: TRBJ2-1
v_call: TRBV18
cdr3_length: 13
cdr3_nt: TGTGCCAGCTCACCGGGACAGGGGGATGAGCAGTTCTTC
cdr3_aa: CASSPGQGDEQFF

clone_size: -
d_call: TRBD1
j_call: TRBJ2-5
v_call: TRBV5-4
cdr3_length: 15
cdr3_nt: TGTGCCAGCAGCCCCGCCGGGACAGGGGTTGGGACCCAGTACTTC
cdr3_aa: CASSPAGTGVGTQYF

clone_size: -
d_call: -
j_call: TRBJ2-1
v_call: TRBV5-1
cdr3_length: 15
cdr3_nt: TGCGCCAGCAGCTTGTCACGGGGGGCCCCAAGGGAGCAGTTCTTC
cdr3_aa: CASSLSRGAPREQFF

clone_size: -
d_call: -
j_call: TRBJ1-6
v_call: TRBV18
cdr3_length: 15
cdr3_nt: TGTGCCAGCTCACCAGCGGACCCCTATAATTCACCCCTCCACTTT
cdr3_aa: CASSPADPYNSPLHF

clone_size: -
d_call: TRBD1
j_call: TRBJ1-2
v_call: TRBV19
cdr3_length: 15
cdr3_nt: TGTGCCAGTATTGGGCCCCAGGGGGGGAACTATGGCTACACCTTC
cdr3_aa: CASIGPQGGNYGYTF

clone_size: -
d_call: TRBD1
j_call: TRBJ1-3
v_call: TRBV6-6
cdr3_length: 16
cdr3_nt: TGTGCCAGCACCCCGACAGGGGACAGCTCTGGAAACACCATATATTTT
cdr3_aa: CASTPTGDSSGNTIYF

clone_size: -
d_call: -
j_call: TRBJ1-2
v_call: TRBV28
cdr3_length: 12
cdr3_nt: TGTGCCAGCACTTTTGGGGCGCAGGGCTACACCTTC
cdr3_aa: CASTFGAQGYTF

clone_size: -
d_call: -
j_call: TRBJ2-5
v_call: TRBV5-1
cdr3_length: 16
cdr3_nt: TGCGCCAGCAGCTTGGCGGGTCAGAACTCCAAAGAGACCCAGTACTTC
cdr3_aa: CASSLAGQNSKETQYF

clone_size: once
d_call: TRBD1
j_call: TRBJ1-1
v_call: TRBV18
cdr3_length: 12
cdr3_nt: TGTGCCAGCTCACTAGGACAGGTTGAAGCTTTCTTT
cdr3_aa: CASSLGQVEAFF

clone_size: -
d_call: TRBD2
j_call: TRBJ2-7
v_call: TRBV11-2
cdr3_length: 15
cdr3_nt: TGTGCCAGCAGCTTAGCTAGCGGGGGGACCTACGAGCAGTACTTC
cdr3_aa: CASSLASGGTYEQYF

clone_size: -
d_call: TRBD1
j_call: TRBJ2-5
v_call: TRBV2
cdr3_length: 13
cdr3_nt: TGTGCCAGCAGCGCAGGGGGCGGAGAGACCCAGTACTTC
cdr3_aa: CASSAGGGETQYF

clone_size: -
d_call: -
j_call: TRBJ2-5
v_call: TRBV30
cdr3_length: 11
cdr3_nt: TGTGCCGGCGGGGAGAAGGAGACCCAGTACTTC
cdr3_aa: CAGGEKETQYF

clone_size: -
d_call: -
j_call: TRBJ2-3
v_call: TRBV5-1
cdr3_length: 15
cdr3_nt: TGCGCCAGCAGCTTGGGAATTCGCTTCACAGATACGCAGTATTTT
cdr3_aa: CASSLGIRFTDTQYF

clone_size: -
d_call: -
j_call: TRBJ1-3
v_call: TRBV7-9
cdr3_length: 15
cdr3_nt: TGTGCCAGCAGCTTAGGTCGGACCCCTGGGGACACCATATATTTT
cdr3_aa: CASSLGRTPGDTIYF

clone_size: -
d_call: -
j_call: TRBJ2-5
v_call: TRBV7-6
cdr3_length: 15
cdr3_nt: TGTGCCAGCAGCTACCGCTCAGGGGTGAGAGAGACCCAGTACTTC
cdr3_aa: CASSYRSGVRETQYF

clone_size: -
d_call: -
j_call: TRBJ1-1
v_call: TRBV6-6
cdr3_length: 13
cdr3_nt: TGTGCCAGCAGTTACCCAGGGTCAGGTGAAGCTTTCTTT
cdr3_aa: CASSYPGSGEAFF

clone_size: -
d_call: -
j_call: TRBJ1-4
v_call: TRBV6-5
cdr3_length: 14
cdr3_nt: TGTGCCAGCAGTCGCGCAGGGTCAAATGAAAAACTGTTTTTT
cdr3_aa: CASSRAGSNEKLFF

clone_size: -
d_call: -
j_call: TRBJ2-3
v_call: TRBV4-3
cdr3_length: 13
cdr3_nt: TGCGCCAGCAGCCAACGGAGCACAGATACGCAGTATTTT
cdr3_aa: CASSQRSTDTQYF

clone_size: -
d_call: TRBD1
j_call: TRBJ1-5
v_call: TRBV5-6
cdr3_length: 15
cdr3_nt: TGTGCCAGCAGCTCACAGGGGGCGAGAAATCAGCCCCAGCATTTT
cdr3_aa: CASSSQGARNQPQHF

clone_size: -
d_call: -
j_call: TRBJ2-5
v_call: TRBV5-8
cdr3_length: 13
cdr3_nt: TGTGCCAGCAGCTTCCAAGTCGGGAGCGACCAGTACTTC
cdr3_aa: CASSFQVGSDQYF

clone_size: -
d_call: TRBD1
j_call: TRBJ2-5
v_call: TRBV19
cdr3_length: 13
cdr3_nt: TGTGCCAGTAGTATGAACAGGGGAGAGACCCAGTACTTC
cdr3_aa: CASSMNRGETQYF

clone_size: -
d_call: TRBD1
j_call: TRBJ1-2
v_call: TRBV7-9
cdr3_length: 13
cdr3_nt: TGTGCCAGCAGCCCCCGACAGGGGGATGGCTACACCTTC
cdr3_aa: CASSPRQGDGYTF

clone_size: -
d_call: TRBD1
j_call: TRBJ2-7
v_call: TRBV2
cdr3_length: 14
cdr3_nt: TGTGCCAGCAGTCGACAGGGGATAGACTACGAGCAGTACTTC
cdr3_aa: CASSRQGIDYEQYF

clone_size: -
d_call: -
j_call: TRBJ1-6
v_call: TRBV25-1
cdr3_length: 14
cdr3_nt: TGTGCCAGCAGTGCTACAGGGATAAATTCACCCCTCCACTTT
cdr3_aa: CASSATGINSPLHF

clone_size: -
d_call: -
j_call: TRBJ1-2
v_call: TRBV23-1
cdr3_length: 18
cdr3_nt: TGCGCCAGCAGTCTCAACCGGTATGGGGGTTGGAGTGACTATGGCTACACCTTC
cdr3_aa: CASSLNRYGGWSDYGYTF

clone_size: once
d_call: -
j_call: TRBJ2-2
v_call: TRBV15
cdr3_length: 13
cdr3_nt: TGTGCCGCCGCTACAGGGAACACCGGGGAGCTGTTTTTT
cdr3_aa: CAAATGNTGELFF

clone_size: once
d_call: -
j_call: TRBJ2-3
v_call: TRBV5-6
cdr3_length: 11
cdr3_nt: TGTGCCAGCAGTTGGGGGGATACGCAGTATTTT
cdr3_aa: CASSWGDTQYF

clone_size: -
d_call: -
j_call: TRBJ1-6
v_call: TRBV19
cdr3_length: 14
cdr3_nt: TGTGCCAGTACCACTTCCCAGAATAATTCACCCCTCCACTTT
cdr3_aa: CASTTSQNNSPLHF

clone_size: -
d_call: -
j_call: TRBJ2-7
v_call: TRBV18
cdr3_length: 12
cdr3_nt: TGTGCCAGCTCAGGTTTCCTGTACGAGCAGTACTTC
cdr3_aa: CASSGFLYEQYF

clone_size: -
d_call: -
j_call: TRBJ1-2
v_call: TRBV4-1
cdr3_length: 15
cdr3_nt: TGCGCCAGCAGGCCTCTGCGCACTTCGAACTATGGCTACACCTTC
cdr3_aa: CASRPLRTSNYGYTF

clone_size: -
d_call: -
j_call: TRBJ1-4
v_call: TRBV5-1
cdr3_length: 13
cdr3_nt: TGCGCCTCCCGGGGGGGGTCAGATGAAAAACTGTTTTTT
cdr3_aa: CASRGGSDEKLFF

clone_size: -
d_call: TRBD2
j_call: TRBJ2-7
v_call: TRBV6-1
cdr3_length: 13
cdr3_nt: TGTGCCAGCCGAACTAGCGGTTCCTACGAGCAGTACTTC
cdr3_aa: CASRTSGSYEQYF

clone_size: -
d_call: -
j_call: TRBJ1-2
v_call: TRBV28
cdr3_length: 13
cdr3_nt: TGTGCCAGCATGGAGGGGGCTAACTATGGCTACACCTTC
cdr3_aa: CASMEGANYGYTF

clone_size: -
d_call: -
j_call: TRBJ1-2
v_call: TRBV6-5
cdr3_length: 12
cdr3_nt: TGTGCCAGCAGGGGGGCCGTTTATGGCTACACCTTC
cdr3_aa: CASRGAVYGYTF

clone_size: once
d_call: TRBD2
j_call: TRBJ2-1
v_call: TRBV6-4
cdr3_length: 14
cdr3_nt: TGTGCCAGCAGTGAAAAGGAGGGGAGGGGTGAGCAGTTCTTC
cdr3_aa: CASSEKEGRGEQFF

clone_size: -
d_call: TRBD1
j_call: TRBJ2-7
v_call: TRBV28
cdr3_length: 12
cdr3_nt: TGTGCCAGCAGTGGACAGGGTGGCGAGCAGTACTTC
cdr3_aa: CASSGQGGEQYF